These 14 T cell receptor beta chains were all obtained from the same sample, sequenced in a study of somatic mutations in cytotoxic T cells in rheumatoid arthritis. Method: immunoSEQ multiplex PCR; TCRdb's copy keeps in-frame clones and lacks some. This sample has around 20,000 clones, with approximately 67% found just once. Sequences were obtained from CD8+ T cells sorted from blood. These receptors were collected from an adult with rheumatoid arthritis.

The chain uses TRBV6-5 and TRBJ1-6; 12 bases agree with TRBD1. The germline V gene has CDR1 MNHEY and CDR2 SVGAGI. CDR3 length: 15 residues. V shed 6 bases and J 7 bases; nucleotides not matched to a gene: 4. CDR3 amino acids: CASSPGTGGNSPLHF. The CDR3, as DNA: TGTGCCAGCAGCCCCGGGACAGGGGGCAATTCACCCCTCCACTTT.

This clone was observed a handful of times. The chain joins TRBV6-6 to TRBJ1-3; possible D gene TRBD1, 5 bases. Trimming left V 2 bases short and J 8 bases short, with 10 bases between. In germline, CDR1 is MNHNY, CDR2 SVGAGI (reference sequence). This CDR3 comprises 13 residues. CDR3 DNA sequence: TGTGCCAGCAGTTACGAAGGGGCTTACACCATATATTTT. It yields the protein CASSYEGAYTIYF.

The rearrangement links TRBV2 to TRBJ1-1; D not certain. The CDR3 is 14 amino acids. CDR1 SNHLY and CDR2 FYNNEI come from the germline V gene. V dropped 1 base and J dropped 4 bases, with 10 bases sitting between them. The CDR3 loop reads CASSEGFMSTEAFF. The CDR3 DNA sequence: TGTGCCAGCAGTGAAGGGTTCATGAGCACTGAAGCTTTCTTT.

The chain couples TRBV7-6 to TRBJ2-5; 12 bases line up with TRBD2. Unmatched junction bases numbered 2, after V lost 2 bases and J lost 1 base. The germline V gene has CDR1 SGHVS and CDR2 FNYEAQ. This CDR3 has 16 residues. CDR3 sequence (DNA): TGTGCCAGCAGCTTAACACTAGCGGGAGGCCAAGAGACCCAGTACTTC. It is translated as CASSLTLAGGQETQYF.

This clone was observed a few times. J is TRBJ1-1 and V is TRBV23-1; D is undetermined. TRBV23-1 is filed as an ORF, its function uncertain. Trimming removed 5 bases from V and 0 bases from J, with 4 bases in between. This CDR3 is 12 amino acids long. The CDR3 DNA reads TGCGCCAGCAGTTGGGTGAACACTGAAGCTTTCTTT. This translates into CASSWVNTEAFF.

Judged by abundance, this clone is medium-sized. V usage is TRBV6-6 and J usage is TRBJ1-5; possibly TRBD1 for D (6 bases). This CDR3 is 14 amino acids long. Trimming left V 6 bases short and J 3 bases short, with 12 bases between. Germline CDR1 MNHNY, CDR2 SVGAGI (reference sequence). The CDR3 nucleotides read TGTGCCAGCAGCCAAGGACAGTACAATCAGCCCCAGCATTTT. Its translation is CASSQGQYNQPQHF.

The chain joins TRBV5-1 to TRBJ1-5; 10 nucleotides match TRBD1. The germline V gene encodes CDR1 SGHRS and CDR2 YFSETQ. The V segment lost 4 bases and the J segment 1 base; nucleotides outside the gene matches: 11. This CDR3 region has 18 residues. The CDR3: CASSARRDRGSSNQPQHF. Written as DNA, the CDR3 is TGCGCCAGCAGCGCCCGGAGGGACAGGGGCTCGAGCAATCAGCCCCAGCATTTT.

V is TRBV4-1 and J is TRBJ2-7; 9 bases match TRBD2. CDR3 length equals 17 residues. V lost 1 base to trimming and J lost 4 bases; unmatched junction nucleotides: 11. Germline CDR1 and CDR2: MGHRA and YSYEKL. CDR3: CASSQGPGLAKAYEQYF. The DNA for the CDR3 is TGCGCCAGCAGCCAAGGGCCCGGACTAGCGAAAGCTTACGAGCAGTACTTC.

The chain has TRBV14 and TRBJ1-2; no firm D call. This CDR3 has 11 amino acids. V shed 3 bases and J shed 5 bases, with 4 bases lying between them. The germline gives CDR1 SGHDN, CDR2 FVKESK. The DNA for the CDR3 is TGTGCCAGCAGCCAGGGTTATGGCTACACCTTC. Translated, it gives CASSQGYGYTF.

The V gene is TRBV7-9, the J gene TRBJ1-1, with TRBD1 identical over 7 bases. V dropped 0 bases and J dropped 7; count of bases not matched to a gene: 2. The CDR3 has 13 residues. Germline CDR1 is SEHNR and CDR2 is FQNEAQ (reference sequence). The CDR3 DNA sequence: TGTGCCAGCAGCTTAGCAGGGGGCGGTGAAGCTTTCTTT. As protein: CASSLAGGGEAFF.

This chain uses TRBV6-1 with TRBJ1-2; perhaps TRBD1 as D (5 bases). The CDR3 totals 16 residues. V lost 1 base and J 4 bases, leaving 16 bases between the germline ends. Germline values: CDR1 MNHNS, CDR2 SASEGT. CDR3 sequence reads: CASSEGRAVGGYGYTF. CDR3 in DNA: TGTGCCAGCAGTGAAGGGAGGGCAGTTGGGGGCTATGGCTACACCTTC.

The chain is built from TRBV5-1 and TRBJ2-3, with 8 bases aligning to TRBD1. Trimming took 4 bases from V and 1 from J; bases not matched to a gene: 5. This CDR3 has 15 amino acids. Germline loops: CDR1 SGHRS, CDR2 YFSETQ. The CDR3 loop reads CASSQDRVGTDTQYF. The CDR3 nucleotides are TGCGCCAGCAGCCAGGACAGGGTGGGCACAGATACGCAGTATTTT.

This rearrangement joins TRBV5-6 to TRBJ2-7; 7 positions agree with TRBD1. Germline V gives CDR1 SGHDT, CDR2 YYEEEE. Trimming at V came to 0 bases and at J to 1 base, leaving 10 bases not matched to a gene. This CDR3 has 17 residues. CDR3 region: CASSLVLGQHLSYEQYF. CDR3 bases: TGTGCCAGCAGCTTGGTCCTGGGACAGCACTTGTCCTACGAGCAGTACTTC.

The CDR3 coding sequence is TGTGCCAGCAGTGAAGCCCTCGGGGCACAGGGCCTTGATGAAAAACTGTTTTTT. This translates into CASSEALGAQGLDEKLFF. The rearrangement joins TRBV6-1 to TRBJ1-4, with D perhaps matching TRBD1 (6 bases). The V and J ends lost 0 bases and 6 bases respectively, with 20 bases between them. The germline V gene encodes CDR1 MNHNS and CDR2 SASEGT. There are 18 residues in the CDR3.